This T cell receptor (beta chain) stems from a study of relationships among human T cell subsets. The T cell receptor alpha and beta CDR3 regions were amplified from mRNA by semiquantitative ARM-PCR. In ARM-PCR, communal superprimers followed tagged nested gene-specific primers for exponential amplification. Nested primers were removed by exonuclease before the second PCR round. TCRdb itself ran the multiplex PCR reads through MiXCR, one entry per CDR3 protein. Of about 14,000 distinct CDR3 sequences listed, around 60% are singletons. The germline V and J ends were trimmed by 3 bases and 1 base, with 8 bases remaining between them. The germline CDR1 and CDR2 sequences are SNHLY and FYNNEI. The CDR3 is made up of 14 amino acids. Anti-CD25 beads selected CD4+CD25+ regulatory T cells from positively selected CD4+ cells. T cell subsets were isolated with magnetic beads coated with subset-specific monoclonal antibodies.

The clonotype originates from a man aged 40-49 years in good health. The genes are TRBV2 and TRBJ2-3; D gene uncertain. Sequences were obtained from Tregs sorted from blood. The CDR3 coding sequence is TGTGCCAGCAGTGAGAGGTATGGCACAGATACGCAGTATTTT. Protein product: CASSERYGTDTQYF. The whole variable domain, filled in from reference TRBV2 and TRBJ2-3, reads EPEVTQTPSHQVTQMGQEVILRCVPISNHLYFYWYRQILGQKVEFLVSFYNNEISEKSEIFDDQFSVERPDGSNFTLKIRSTKLEDSAMYFCASSERYGTDTQYFGPGTRLTVL.